One sample yielded the 9 T cell receptor beta chains listed below, sequenced in a study of blood T cell repertoires in COVID-19. The protocol was immunoSEQ multiplex PCR, while the TCRdb copy is restricted to in-frame clones and leaves out a portion. The table includes a few hundred thousand clones, roughly 77% detected once. The sequenced sample consisted of peripheral blood. The source of these receptors is a woman of 80 years or more with acute or convalescent COVID-19.

The genes are TRBV15 and TRBJ1-4, with 11 bases aligning to TRBD1. The germline V gene has CDR1 LNHNV and CDR2 YYDKDF (reference sequence). The CDR3 extends over 15 amino acids. V shed 5 bases and J 8 bases; nucleotides not matched to a gene: 7. The CDR3 DNA sequence: TGTGCCACCAGCCCCCATGGACAGGGGGCGGAAAAACTGTTTTTT. Translated: CATSPHGQGAEKLFF.

This chain links TRBV6-5 with TRBJ1-2; TRBD1 aligns across 8 bases. CDR3 length equals 15 residues. V lost 7 bases and J lost 4; bases outside the gene matches: 11. The V gene's germline CDR1 is MNHEY and CDR2 SVGAGI. CDR3 DNA: TGTGCCAGCACTCGGGTGGCAGGGGGCGCCTATGGCTACACCTTC. This translates into CASTRVAGGAYGYTF.

The rearrangement links TRBV7-2 to TRBJ1-3; the D is unclear. The CDR3 has 15 residues. Trimming took 5 bases from V and 2 from J, leaving 13 bases between them. Germline V CDR1 and CDR2: SGHTA, FQGNSA. The CDR3 reads CASSPQPTTGNTIYF. The CDR3 DNA reads TGTGCCAGCAGCCCACAGCCCACAACTGGAAACACCATATATTTT.

This chain connects TRBV6-5 to TRBJ2-6; possibly TRBD1 for D (6 bases). Trimming left V 6 bases short and J 2 bases short, with 11 bases between. The CDR3 extends over 15 amino acids. Germline CDR1 MNHEY, CDR2 SVGAGI. In DNA form, the CDR3 reads TGTGCCAGCAGCCCACAGGGAACTGGGGCCAACGTCCTGACTTTC. Its translation is CASSPQGTGANVLTF.

This clone was observed a few times. The chain employs TRBV7-9 and TRBJ1-1; maybe TRBD1 (6 bases). This CDR3 region has 12 residues. CDR1 SEHNR and CDR2 FQNEAQ come from the germline V gene (reference sequence). Trimming took off 4 bases at V and 9 bases at J, with 12 bases between the two ends. The CDR3 sequence is CASSSLQGKAFF. The CDR3 DNA sequence: TGTGCCAGCAGCTCACTACAGGGTAAAGCTTTCTTT.

Only a few counts were recorded for this clone. The chain has TRBV11-2 and TRBJ2-7; TRBD1 might be the D (5 bases). This CDR3 comprises 15 residues. Germline CDR1 SGHAT, CDR2 FQNNGV. Trimming cost V 1 base and J 2 bases, with 12 bases left between them. The CDR3: CASSLVRTTPYEQYF. In nucleotides, the CDR3 is TGTGCCAGCAGCTTAGTGAGGACAACCCCCTACGAGCAGTACTTC.

The rearrangement links TRBV19 to TRBJ1-4; no definite D call. Trimming took off 9 bases at V and 5 bases at J, with 4 bases between the two ends. This CDR3 is 10 amino acids long. Germline CDR1 is LNHDA and CDR2 is SQIVND (reference sequence). Here the CDR3 reads CASFNEKLFF. The CDR3 nucleotides read TGTGCCAGCTTCAATGAAAAACTGTTTTTT.

V is TRBV10-3 and J is TRBJ1-5, with 8 bases identical to TRBD1. The CDR3 loop spans 14 amino acids. The V gene end was trimmed by 11 bases and the J gene end by 1 base; junction bases not matched to a gene: 7. Germline CDR1 reads ENHRY; CDR2 reads SYGVKD. CDR3 sequence (DNA): TGTGCCTCCTGGGACAGGACCAGCAATCAGCCCCAGCATTTT. This gives the protein CASWDRTSNQPQHF.

The table lists this clone with a count of one. V gene TRBV5-1 combines with J gene TRBJ2-4, with D uncertain. The ends were cut back, 0 bases at V and 2 bases at J, with 15 bases in the middle. Germline-derived CDR1 and CDR2 are SGHRS and YFSETQ. The CDR3 contains 17 residues. CDR3 DNA: TGCGCCAGCAGCTTGGGCGGCAGAACCTCTTCCAAAAACATTCAGTACTTC. Encoded protein: CASSLGGRTSSKNIQYF. The full variable domain, with the rest looked up from reference TRBV5-1 and TRBJ2-4, is KAGVTQTPRYLIKTRGQQVTLSCSPISGHRSVSWYQQTPGQGLQFLFEYFSETQRNKGNFPGRFSGRQFSNSRSEMNVSTLELGDSALYLCASSLGGRTSSKNIQYFGAGTRLSVL.